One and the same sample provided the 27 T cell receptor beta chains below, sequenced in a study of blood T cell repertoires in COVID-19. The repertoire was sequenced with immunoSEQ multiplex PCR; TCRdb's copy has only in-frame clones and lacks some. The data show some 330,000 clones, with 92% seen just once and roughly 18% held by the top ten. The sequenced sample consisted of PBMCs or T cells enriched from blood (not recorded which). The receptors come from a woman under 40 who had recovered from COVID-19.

CDR3 coding DNA: TGTGCCATCAGTGAGTTGGCTCGCAATGAGCAGTTCTTC. It encodes CAISELARNEQFF. V is TRBV10-3 and J is TRBJ2-1; D is unclear. Germline values: CDR1 ENHRY, CDR2 SYGVKD. With 1 base removed from V and 6 bases from J, the gap between germline ends came to 7 bases. The CDR3 is made up of 13 amino acids.

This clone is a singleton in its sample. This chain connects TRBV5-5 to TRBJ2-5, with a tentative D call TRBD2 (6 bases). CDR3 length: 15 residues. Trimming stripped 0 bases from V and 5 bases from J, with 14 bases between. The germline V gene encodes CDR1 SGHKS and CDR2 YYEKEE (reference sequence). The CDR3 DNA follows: TGTGCCAGCAGCTTGGCGGGAAACCGGGGGGAGACCCAGTACTTC. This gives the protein CASSLAGNRGETQYF.

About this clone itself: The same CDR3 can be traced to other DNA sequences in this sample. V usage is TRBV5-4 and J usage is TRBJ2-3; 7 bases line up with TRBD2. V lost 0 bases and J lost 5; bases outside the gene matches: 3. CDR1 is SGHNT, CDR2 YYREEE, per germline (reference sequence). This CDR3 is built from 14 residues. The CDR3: CASSLGAGEDTQYF. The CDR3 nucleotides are TGTGCCAGCAGCTTGGGGGCGGGAGAAGATACGCAGTATTTT.

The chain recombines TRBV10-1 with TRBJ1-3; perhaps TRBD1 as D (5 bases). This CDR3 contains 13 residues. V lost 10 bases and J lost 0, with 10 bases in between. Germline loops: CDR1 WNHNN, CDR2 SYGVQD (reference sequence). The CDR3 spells CAIGRASGNTIYF. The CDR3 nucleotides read TGCGCCATTGGCAGGGCCTCTGGAAACACCATATATTTT.

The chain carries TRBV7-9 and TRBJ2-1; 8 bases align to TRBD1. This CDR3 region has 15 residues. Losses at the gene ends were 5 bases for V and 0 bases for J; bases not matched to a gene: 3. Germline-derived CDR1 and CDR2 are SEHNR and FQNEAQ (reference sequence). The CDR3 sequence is CASSLGQGSYNEQFF. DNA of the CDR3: TGTGCCAGCAGCCTTGGACAGGGCTCCTACAATGAGCAGTTCTTC.

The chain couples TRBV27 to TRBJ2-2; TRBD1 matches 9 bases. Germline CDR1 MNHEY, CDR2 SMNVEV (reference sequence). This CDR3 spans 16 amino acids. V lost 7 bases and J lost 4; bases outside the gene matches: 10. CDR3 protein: CASTESGQGLTGELFF. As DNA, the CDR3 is TGTGCCAGCACCGAATCCGGACAGGGGCTCACCGGGGAGCTGTTTTTT.

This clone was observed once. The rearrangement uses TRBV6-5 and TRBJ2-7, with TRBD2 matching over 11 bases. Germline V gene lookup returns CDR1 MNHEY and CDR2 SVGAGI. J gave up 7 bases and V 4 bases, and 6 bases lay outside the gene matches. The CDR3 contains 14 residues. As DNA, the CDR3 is TGTGCCAGCAGTTCACTAGCGGGAGCTCGGGAGCAGTACTTC. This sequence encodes CASSSLAGAREQYF.

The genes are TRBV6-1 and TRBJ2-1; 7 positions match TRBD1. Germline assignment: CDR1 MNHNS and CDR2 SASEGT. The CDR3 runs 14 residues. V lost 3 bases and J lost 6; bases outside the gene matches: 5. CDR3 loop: CASSEAPGGNEQFF. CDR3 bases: TGTGCCAGCAGTGAGGCCCCAGGGGGCAATGAGCAGTTCTTC.

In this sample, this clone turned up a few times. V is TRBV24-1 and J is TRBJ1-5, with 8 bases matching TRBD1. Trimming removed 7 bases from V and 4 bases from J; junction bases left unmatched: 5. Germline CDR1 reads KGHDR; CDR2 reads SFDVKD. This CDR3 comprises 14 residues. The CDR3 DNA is TGTGCCACCAGCAGGACAGGGTCAAATCAGCCCCAGCATTTT. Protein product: CATSRTGSNQPQHF.

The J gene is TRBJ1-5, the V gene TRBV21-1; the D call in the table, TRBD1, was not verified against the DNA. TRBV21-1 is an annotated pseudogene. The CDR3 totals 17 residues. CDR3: CASSTRTGDSGNQPQHF. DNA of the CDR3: TGTGCCAGCAGCACCAGGACAGGAGACAGTGGCAATCAGCCCCAGCATTTT.

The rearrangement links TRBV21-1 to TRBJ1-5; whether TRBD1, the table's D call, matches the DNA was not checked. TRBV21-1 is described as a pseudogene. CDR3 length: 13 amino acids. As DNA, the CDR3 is TGTGCCAGCATGGACATCCTCAATCAGCCCCAGCATTTT. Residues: CASMDILNQPQHF.

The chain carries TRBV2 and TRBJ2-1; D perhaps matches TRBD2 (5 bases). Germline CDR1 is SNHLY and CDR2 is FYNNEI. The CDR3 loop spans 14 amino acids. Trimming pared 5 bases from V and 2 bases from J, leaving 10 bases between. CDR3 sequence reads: CASSPSSAYNEQFF. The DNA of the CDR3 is TGTGCCAGCAGTCCTAGCTCAGCCTACAATGAGCAGTTCTTC.

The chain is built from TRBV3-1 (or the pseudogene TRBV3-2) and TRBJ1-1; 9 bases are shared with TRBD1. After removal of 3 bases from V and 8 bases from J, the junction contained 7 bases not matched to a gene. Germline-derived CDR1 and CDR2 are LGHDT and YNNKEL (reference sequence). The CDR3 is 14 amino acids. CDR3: CASSHGGQGREAFF. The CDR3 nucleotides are TGTGCCAGCAGCCATGGGGGACAGGGAAGAGAAGCTTTCTTT.

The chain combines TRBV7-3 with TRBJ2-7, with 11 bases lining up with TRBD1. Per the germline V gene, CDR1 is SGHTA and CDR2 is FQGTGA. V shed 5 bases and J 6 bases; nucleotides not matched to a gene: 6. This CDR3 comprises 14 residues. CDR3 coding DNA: TGTGCCAGCAGCACTACCGGGACAGGGGGCGAGCAGTACTTC. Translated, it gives CASSTTGTGGEQYF.

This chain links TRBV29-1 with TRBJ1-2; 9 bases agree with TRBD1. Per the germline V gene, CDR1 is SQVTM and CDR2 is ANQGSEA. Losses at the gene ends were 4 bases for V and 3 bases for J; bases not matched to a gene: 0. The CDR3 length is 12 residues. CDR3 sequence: CSVGDRDYGYTF. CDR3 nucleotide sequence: TGCAGCGTTGGGGACAGGGACTATGGCTACACCTTC.

The DNA for the CDR3 is TGCGCCAGCAGCCCTGGACTAGCGGGAGGTAACATTCAGTACTTC. This encodes CASSPGLAGGNIQYF. This chain connects TRBV4-3 to TRBJ2-4; 14 bases align to TRBD2. Germline CDR1 is LGHNA and CDR2 is YSLEER. This CDR3 is 15 amino acids long. With 4 bases clipped from V and 7 bases from J, the junction kept 3 bases outside the gene matches.

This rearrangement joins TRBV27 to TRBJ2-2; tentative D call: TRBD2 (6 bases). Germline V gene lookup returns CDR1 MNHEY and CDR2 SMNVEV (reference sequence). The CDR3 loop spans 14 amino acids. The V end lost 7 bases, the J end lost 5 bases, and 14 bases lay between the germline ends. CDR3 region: CASIRLGGTGELFF. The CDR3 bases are TGTGCCAGCATCAGACTCGGGGGAACCGGGGAGCTGTTTTTT.

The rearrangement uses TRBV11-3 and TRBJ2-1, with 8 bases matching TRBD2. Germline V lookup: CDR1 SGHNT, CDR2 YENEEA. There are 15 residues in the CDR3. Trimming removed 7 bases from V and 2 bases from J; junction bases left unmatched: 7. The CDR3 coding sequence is TGTGCCAGCACCCCCGGCGGGGGGACCTACAATGAGCAGTTCTTC. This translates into CASTPGGGTYNEQFF.

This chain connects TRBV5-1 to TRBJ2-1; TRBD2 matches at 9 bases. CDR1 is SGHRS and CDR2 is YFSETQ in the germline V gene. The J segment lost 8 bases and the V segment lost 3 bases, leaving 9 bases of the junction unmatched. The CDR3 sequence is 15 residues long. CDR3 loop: CASSSDGTSRYEQFF. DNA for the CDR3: TGCGCCAGCAGCTCCGACGGGACTAGCCGATATGAGCAGTTCTTC.

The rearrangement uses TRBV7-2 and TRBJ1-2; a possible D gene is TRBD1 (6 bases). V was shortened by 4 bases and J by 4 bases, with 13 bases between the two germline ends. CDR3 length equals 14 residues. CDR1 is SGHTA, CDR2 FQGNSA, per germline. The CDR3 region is CASSSQRGAYGYTF. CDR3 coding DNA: TGTGCCAGCAGCTCTCAGCGGGGGGCCTATGGCTACACCTTC.

The DNA of the CDR3 is TGCGCCAGCAGCTTGCCGACAAGCCTCTCCTACGAGCAGTACTTC. As protein: CASSLPTSLSYEQYF. V usage is TRBV5-1 and J usage is TRBJ2-7; D not resolved. The length of the CDR3 is 15 residues. Germline V gene data show CDR1 as SGHRS and CDR2 as YFSETQ. With 1 base removed from V and 0 bases from J, the gap between germline ends came to 11 bases.

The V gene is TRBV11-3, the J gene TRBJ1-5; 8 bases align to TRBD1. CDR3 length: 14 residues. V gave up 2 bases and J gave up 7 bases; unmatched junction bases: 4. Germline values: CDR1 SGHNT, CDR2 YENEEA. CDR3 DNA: TGTGCCAGCAGCTTAACAGGGGGAAACCAGCCCCAGCATTTT. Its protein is CASSLTGGNQPQHF.

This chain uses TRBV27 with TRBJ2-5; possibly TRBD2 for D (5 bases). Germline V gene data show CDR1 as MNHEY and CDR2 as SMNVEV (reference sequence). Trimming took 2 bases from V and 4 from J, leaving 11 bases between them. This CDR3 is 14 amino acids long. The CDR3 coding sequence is TGTGCCAGCAGTTTACGGGTCCGGGGAGAGACCCAGTACTTC. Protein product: CASSLRVRGETQYF.

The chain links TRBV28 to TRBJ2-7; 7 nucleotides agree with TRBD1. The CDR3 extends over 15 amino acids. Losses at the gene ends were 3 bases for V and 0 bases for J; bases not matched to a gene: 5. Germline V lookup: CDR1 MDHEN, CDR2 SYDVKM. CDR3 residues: CASSFRGPSSYEQYF. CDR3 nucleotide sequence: TGTGCCAGCAGTTTTAGGGGGCCTAGCTCCTACGAGCAGTACTTC.

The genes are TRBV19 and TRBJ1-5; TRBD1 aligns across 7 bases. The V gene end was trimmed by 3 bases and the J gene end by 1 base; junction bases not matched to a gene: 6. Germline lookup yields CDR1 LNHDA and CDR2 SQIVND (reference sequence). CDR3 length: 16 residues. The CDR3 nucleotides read TGTGCCAGTAGTATGCGGGACAGTACCAGCAATCAGCCCCAGCATTTT. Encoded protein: CASSMRDSTSNQPQHF.

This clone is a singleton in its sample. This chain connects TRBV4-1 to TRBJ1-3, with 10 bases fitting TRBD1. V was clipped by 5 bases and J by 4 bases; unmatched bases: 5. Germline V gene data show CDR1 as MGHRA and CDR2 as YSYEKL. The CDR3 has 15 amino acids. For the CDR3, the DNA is TGCGCCAGCAGCAGAGACAGGGGGCAAGGAAACACCATATATTTT. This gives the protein CASSRDRGQGNTIYF.

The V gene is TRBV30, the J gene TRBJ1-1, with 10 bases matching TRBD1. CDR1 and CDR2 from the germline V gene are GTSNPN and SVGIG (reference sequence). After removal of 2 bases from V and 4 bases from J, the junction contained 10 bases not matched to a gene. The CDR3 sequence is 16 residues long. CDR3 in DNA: TGTGCCTGGAGTCCTTACGGACGGACAGGGGGCACTGAAGCTTTCTTT. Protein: CAWSPYGRTGGTEAFF.